This is a list of T cell receptor beta chains from one sample in a study of T cell responses to AZD1222 COVID-19 vaccine. TCRdb's table, derived via immunoSEQ multiplex PCR, lists solely in-frame clones and lacks some. Here the sample spans about 130,000 clones, approximately 91% being singletons. The sample in question was peripheral blood, obtained 28 days after the second AZD1222 dose. The receptor set was obtained from an adult who received the AZD1222 COVID-19 vaccine. Each CDR3 is given with its conserved first and last residue.

>TRBJ2-7|11|TRBV10-3
CAISDNYEQYF
>TRBJ1-5|12|TRBV24-1
CATGGQNQPQHF
>TRBJ2-1|17|TRBV24-1
CATSDLWTSGTDNEQFF
>TRBJ2-5|16|TRBV19
CASSITSRQGQETQYF
>TRBJ1-6|15|TRBV7-3
CASSLTGRPNSPLHF
>TRBJ2-7|14|TRBV13
CASNNRAMAYEQYF
>TRBJ1-2|14|TRBV7-9
CASSFQNRNYGYTF
>TRBJ2-1|16|TRBV18
CASSPILAGEGNEQFF
>TRBJ2-1|12|TRBV20-1
CSASSGYNEQFF
>TRBJ1-5|10|TRBV19
CASSSRVMHF
>TRBJ1-1|13|TRBV5-1
CASSPGLNTEAFF
>TRBJ2-2|14|TRBV19
CASSIVRGSRELFF
>TRBJ1-2|13|TRBV3-1/TRBV3-2
CASSRGGNYGYTF
>TRBJ1-5|19|TRBV1
CTSSQAKGQGVEISQPQHF
>TRBJ2-7|13|TRBV10-3
CAISESRDYEQYF
>TRBJ2-4|13|TRBV6-5
CASSRRGENIQYF
>TRBJ2-7|15|TRBV28
CATLGGTGVPYEQYF
>TRBJ1-1|13|TRBV24-1
CAPRRPMNTEAFF
>TRBJ1-1|13|TRBV7-3
CASSPQTGVEAFF
>TRBJ1-4|11|TRBV19
CASSIGEKLFF
>TRBJ2-4|13|TRBV2
CASSPGTGNIQYF
>TRBJ1-1|14|TRBV19
CASSIGEGGAEAFF
>TRBJ1-4|12|TRBV28
CASSPWEEKLFF
>TRBJ1-4|15|TRBV19
CASSIGPGRPEKLFF
>TRBJ2-7|16|TRBV18
CASSPIRWTGDHEQYF
>TRBJ2-1|11|TRBV19
CASSTQGVQFF
>TRBJ1-6|16|TRBV30
CAWSRGPSSYNSPLHF
>TRBJ1-1|12|TRBV3-1/TRBV3-2
CASGGRNTEAFF
>TRBJ1-2|15|TRBV9
CASSVGRGSVNGYTF
>TRBJ2-1|16|TRBV7-9
CASSLGLAVTYNEQFF
>TRBJ2-7|13|TRBV25-1
CASSEPGEREQYF
>TRBJ2-2|14|TRBV27
CASSSGAFTGELFF
>TRBJ1-2|15|TRBV20-1
CSASFRRGFNYGYTF
>TRBJ2-2|17|TRBV3-1/TRBV3-2
CASSQAISGGNTGELFF
>TRBJ1-4|10|TRBV29-1
CSALKTKLFF
>TRBJ1-4|17|TRBV28
CASSLWGQGAGNEKLFF
>TRBJ2-1|16|TRBV11-2
CASSSYRGNVRLEQFF
>TRBJ1-1|13|TRBV28
CASSLWRGTEAFF
>TRBJ1-2|13|TRBV29-1
CSVGGGHNYGYTF
>TRBJ2-2|16|TRBV9
CASSPRGFPDTGELFF
>TRBJ1-1|14|TRBV19
CASSIRGPDTEAFF
>TRBJ2-7|14|TRBV6-5
CASSPSGQGYEQYF
>TRBJ1-3|15|TRBV5-1
CASSWGLTSGNTIYF
>TRBJ2-7|15|TRBV11-2
CASSSARTGRYEQYF
>TRBJ1-1|18|TRBV5-1
CASSLALTPTGLNTEAFF
>TRBJ2-1|15|TRBV11-3
CASSVRGGREDEQFF
>TRBJ1-5|15|TRBV3-1/TRBV3-2
CASSPRLGQNQPQHF
>TRBJ2-5|14|TRBV29-1
CSVVTTSLVETQYF
>TRBJ2-5|13|TRBV7-3
CASSLIGGETQYF
>TRBJ2-1|16|TRBV9
CASSVAGLAIYNEQFF
>TRBJ1-5|13|TRBV6-5
CASSPLGGEPQHF
>TRBJ1-3|15|TRBV5-1
CASSLAASSGNTIYF
>TRBJ2-7|15|TRBV2
CASRRDLSGGVEQYF
>TRBJ1-2|15|TRBV27
CASRGGQGAIYGYTF
>TRBJ2-1|16|TRBV2
CASSNRGRGVINEQFF
>TRBJ2-3|14|TRBV24-1
CATSVTGSTDTQYF
>TRBJ2-7|15|TRBV28
CASKPTRRVSYEQYF